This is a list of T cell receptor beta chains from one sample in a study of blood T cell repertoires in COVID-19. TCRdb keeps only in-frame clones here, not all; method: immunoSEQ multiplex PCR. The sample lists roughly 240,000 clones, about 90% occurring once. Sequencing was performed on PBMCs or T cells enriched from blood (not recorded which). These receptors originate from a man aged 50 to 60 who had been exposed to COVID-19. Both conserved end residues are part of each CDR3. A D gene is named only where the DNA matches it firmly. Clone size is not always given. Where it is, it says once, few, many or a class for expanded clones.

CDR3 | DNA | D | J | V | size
CAWSRDRRGYTF | TGTGCCTGGAGTAGGGACAGGAGAGGCTACACCTTC | TRBD1 | TRBJ1-2 | TRBV30 | .
CASSLAQTREAFF | TGTGCCAGCAGCTTAGCCCAGACTAGGGAAGCTTTCTTT | . | TRBJ1-1 | TRBV7-9 | .
CASSPRTHTDTQYF | TGTGCCAGCTCACCAAGGACTCACACAGATACGCAGTATTTT | . | TRBJ2-3 | TRBV18 | .
CASRQGGTEAFF | TGTGCCAGCAGGCAGGGCGGCACTGAAGCTTTCTTT | . | TRBJ1-1 | TRBV11-2 | .
CASRQDSNQPQHF | TGTGCCAGCAGACAGGATAGCAATCAGCCCCAGCATTTT | . | TRBJ1-5 | TRBV6-6 | once
CASSPQDIQYF | TGTGCCAGCAGCCCACAGGACATTCAGTACTTC | . | TRBJ2-4 | TRBV6-5 | .
CASSSQGSPQHF | TGTGCCAGTAGCTCTCAGGGTTCGCCCCAGCATTTT | . | TRBJ1-5 | TRBV19 | .
CASSTRLAGGDNEQFF | TGTGCCAGCAGCACCCGACTAGCGGGAGGGGACAATGAGCAGTTCTTC | TRBD2 | TRBJ2-1 | TRBV11-1 | .
CAVDGGASYNEQFF | TGTGCCGTTGACGGCGGAGCTAGCTACAATGAGCAGTTCTTC | . | TRBJ2-1 | TRBV28 | .
CSASDGGF | TGCAGTGCTAGCGACGGCGGCTTT | . | TRBJ1-6 | TRBV20-1 | .
CASSIGAPGGGGELFF | TGTGCCAGTAGTATCGGGGCACCCGGGGGTGGCGGGGAGCTGTTTTTT | . | TRBJ2-2 | TRBV19 | .
CAISDPDWVSYNEQFF | TGTGCCATCAGTGACCCGGACTGGGTCTCCTACAATGAGCAGTTCTTC | . | TRBJ2-1 | TRBV10-3 | once
CASSRLAGRYNEQFF | TGTGCCAGCTCGCGACTAGCGGGGCGCTACAATGAGCAGTTCTTC | TRBD2 | TRBJ2-1 | TRBV6-4 | .
CAWSGRGDQPQHF | TGTGCCTGGAGTGGCAGGGGAGATCAGCCCCAGCATTTT | . | TRBJ1-5 | TRBV30 | .
CASSEKWETQYF | TGTGCCAGCAGCGAGAAGTGGGAGACCCAGTACTTC | . | TRBJ2-5 | TRBV5-5 | once
CASSSAQGVDGYTF | TGTGCCAGCAGCTCCGCACAGGGAGTCGATGGCTACACCTTC | . | TRBJ1-2 | TRBV28 | .
CASSVSYRDTGELFF | TGTGCCAGCAGTGTCTCGTACAGGGACACCGGGGAGCTGTTTTTT | . | TRBJ2-2 | TRBV2 | .
CASSPFTLSYNEQFF | TGTGCCAGCAGTCCCTTCACTCTATCCTACAATGAGCAGTTCTTC | . | TRBJ2-1 | TRBV2 | .
CASSTPGQGYNEQFF | TGTGCCAGCAGTACACCGGGACAGGGCTACAATGAGCAGTTCTTC | TRBD1 | TRBJ2-1 | TRBV28 | .
CASSQARVASGANVLTF | TGCGCCAGCAGCCAAGCCAGGGTGGCCTCTGGGGCCAACGTCCTGACTTTC | . | TRBJ2-6 | TRBV4-1 | .
CASSYRDRGNTEAFF | TGTGCCAGCAGTTACAGGGACAGGGGGAACACTGAAGCTTTCTTT | TRBD1 | TRBJ1-1 | TRBV6-5 | .
CATSDTGTGDETQYF | TGTGCCACCAGTGATACCGGGACAGGGGACGAGACCCAGTACTTC | TRBD1 | TRBJ2-5 | TRBV24-1 | .
CARNGAWSTEAFF | TGCGCCAGAAATGGGGCTTGGAGCACTGAAGCTTTCTTT | . | TRBJ1-1 | TRBV5-1 | .
CASSPWTYRATEAFF | TGTGCCAGCTCACCATGGACCTACAGGGCCACTGAAGCTTTCTTT | . | TRBJ1-1 | TRBV18 | .
CASSLDTVLNTGELFF | TGCGCCAGCAGCTTGGATACAGTTCTGAACACCGGGGAGCTGTTTTTT | . | TRBJ2-2 | TRBV5-1 | .
CASANGGTLYNEQFF | TGTGCCAGTGCGAATGGCGGCACCCTTTACAATGAGCAGTTCTTC | . | TRBJ2-1 | TRBV27 | .
CASVNRDRSPDTQYF | TGTGCCAGCGTCAACCGGGACAGGAGCCCAGATACGCAGTATTTT | TRBD1 | TRBJ2-3 | TRBV18 | .
CASSPPSADTQYF | TGTGCCAGCTCACCACCGAGTGCGGATACGCAGTATTTT | . | TRBJ2-3 | TRBV18 | .
CASSIGGSSSYNEQFF | TGTGCCAGTAGTATCGGTGGGAGTAGTTCCTACAATGAGCAGTTCTTC | . | TRBJ2-1 | TRBV19 | .
CASSYSQVGELFF | TGTGCCAGCAGTTACTCACAGGTTGGGGAGCTGTTTTTT | . | TRBJ2-2 | TRBV6-5 | .
CASSLGGLAGGGTDTQYF | TGCGCCAGCAGCTTGGGGGGACTAGCGGGAGGAGGCACAGATACGCAGTATTTT | TRBD2 | TRBJ2-3 | TRBV5-1 | .
CASSFGSTDTQYF | TGTGCCAGCAGTTTTGGCAGCACAGATACGCAGTATTTT | . | TRBJ2-3 | TRBV27 | .
CASSVDIQGGYGYTF | TGTGCCAGCAGCGTAGATATACAGGGCGGCTATGGCTACACCTTC | . | TRBJ1-2 | TRBV9 | .
CAISESAGGPGELFF | TGTGCCATCAGTGAGTCGGCAGGAGGCCCCGGGGAGCTGTTTTTT | . | TRBJ2-2 | TRBV10-3 | .
CAISGSREGEKLFF | TGTGCCATCAGTGGGAGCAGGGAAGGGGAAAAACTGTTTTTT | . | TRBJ1-4 | TRBV10-3 | .
CASSYGRGSMNTEAFF | TGCGCCAGCAGTTATGGCAGGGGTTCTATGAACACTGAAGCTTTCTTT | . | TRBJ1-1 | TRBV5-1 | .